These 24 T cell receptor beta chains originate from one sample sequenced in a study of T cells in Graves' hyperthyroidism and ophthalmopathy. There were TCR beta CDR3 regions amplified from RNA transcripts. In the first-round RT-PCR of the TCR CDR3, the HTBI primer set was used. TCRdb called the multiplex PCR reads again in MiXCR, with one record for every CDR3 protein. The sample includes 600,000 to 650,000 distinct CDR3 sequences, about 20% of them seen just once. The sequenced sample was blood. The receptors come from a man between 25 and 39 years old with Graves' ophthalmopathy.

This clonotype has ten or more counts. The V call is TRBV20-1, the J call TRBJ1-1, with D perhaps TRBD1 (6 bases). In germline, CDR1 is DFQATT, CDR2 SNEGSKA (reference sequence). V was shortened by 5 bases and J by 3 bases, with 13 bases between the two germline ends. The CDR3 contains 13 residues. The CDR3 DNA is TGCAGTGCTCAAGGGGGAGGGCACACTGAAGCTTTCTTT. Translated, it gives CSAQGGGHTEAFF.

This clonotype has at least ten counts. The J gene is TRBJ1-5, the V gene TRBV7-2, with unresolved D. The CDR3 length is 14 residues. Germline values: CDR1 SGHTA, CDR2 FQGNSA. Deletions cut 1 base from V and 3 bases from J, with 7 bases between. The DNA for the CDR3 is TGTGCCAGCAGCTTAGGTCCGGACAATCAGCCCCAGCATTTT. The encoded protein is CASSLGPDNQPQHF.

There are many counts of this clonotype. The V call is TRBV20-1, the J call TRBJ1-1; no clear D. Germline values: CDR1 DFQATT, CDR2 SNEGSKA (reference sequence). V lost 6 bases to trimming and J lost 1 base, with 12 bases between them. This CDR3 contains 13 residues. The CDR3 here is CSARRGGNTEAFF. DNA for the CDR3: TGCAGTGCCCGACGGGGAGGGAACACTGAAGCTTTCTTT.

V gene TRBV5-8 combines with J gene TRBJ1-1, with 9 bases lining up with TRBD1. This CDR3 has 15 amino acids. The germline V gene encodes CDR1 SGHTS and CDR2 YDEGEE. The ends lost 3 bases at V and 1 base at J; junction bases unmatched: 4. The CDR3 reads CASSSGQGRNTEAFF. The CDR3 DNA sequence: TGTGCCAGCAGCTCGGGACAGGGAAGGAACACTGAAGCTTTCTTT.

The sample holds a few counts of this clonotype. The chain carries TRBV20-1 and TRBJ1-6; D gene ambiguous. Between the trimmed V and J ends, which lost 0 bases and 0 bases, there was a span of 6 bases. The germline V gene has CDR1 DFQATT and CDR2 SNEGSKA (reference sequence). This CDR3 has 15 residues. CDR3 loop: CSARDVLSYNSPLHF. The CDR3 nucleotides read TGCAGTGCTAGAGACGTCCTCTCCTATAATTCACCCCTCCACTTT.

The chain recombines TRBV28 with TRBJ1-1; D perhaps matches TRBD1 (6 bases). In germline, CDR1 is MDHEN, CDR2 SYDVKM. V lost 4 bases and J 5 bases, leaving 17 bases between the germline ends. There are 15 residues in the CDR3. Here the CDR3 reads CASSSWRIGGTEAFF. CDR3 DNA: TGTGCCAGCAGTTCATGGCGGATAGGGGGAACTGAAGCTTTCTTT.

The V gene is TRBV20-1, the J gene TRBJ1-5; 8 positions agree with TRBD1. The J segment lost 7 bases and the V segment lost 6 bases, leaving 14 bases of the junction unmatched. This CDR3 is built from 15 residues. Germline V gene sequence: CDR1 DFQATT, CDR2 SNEGSKA (reference sequence). CDR3 amino acids: CSAGETGGFTQPQHF. The CDR3 DNA reads TGCAGTGCGGGGGAAACAGGGGGGTTTACCCAGCCCCAGCATTTT.

The rearrangement uses TRBV19 and TRBJ2-3; 11 bases line up with TRBD2. The length of the CDR3 is 17 residues. Germline values: CDR1 LNHDA, CDR2 SQIVND (reference sequence). With 5 bases clipped from V and 2 bases from J, the junction kept 9 bases outside the gene matches. CDR3 DNA: TGTGCCAGTAGTTCCTTCGGGACTAGCGGCTCCACAGATACGCAGTATTTT. This translates into CASSSFGTSGSTDTQYF.

V gene TRBV27 combines with J gene TRBJ1-4; 8 positions match TRBD1. V trimming: 6 bases; J trimming: 7 bases; junction bases outside the gene matches: 10. CDR1 MNHEY and CDR2 SMNVEV come from the germline V gene (reference sequence). The CDR3 runs 15 residues. The CDR3 region is CASSLGDRKTEKLFF. CDR3 nucleotide sequence: TGTGCCAGCAGCCTGGGGGACAGGAAAACTGAAAAACTGTTTTTT.

A few counts support this clonotype. The chain combines TRBV7-9 with TRBJ2-5; tentative D call: TRBD2 (5 bases). This CDR3 has 18 residues. Trimming left V 5 bases short and J 5 bases short, with 27 bases between. CDR1 is SEHNR, CDR2 FQNEAQ, per germline (reference sequence). Here the CDR3 DNA reads TGTGCCAGCAGCAATCGATGGCCTAGCCGCGCCTTGGGGGAGACCCAGTACTTC. Translating it yields CASSNRWPSRALGETQYF.

This clonotype was seen a handful of times. The genes are TRBV28 and TRBJ2-1; the D gene is possibly TRBD2 (6 bases). Germline V gene data show CDR1 as MDHEN and CDR2 as SYDVKM. With 3 bases removed from V and 2 bases from J, the gap between germline ends came to 11 bases. The CDR3 contains 15 residues. CDR3 region: CASSFSGTPYNEQFF. The CDR3 region has the DNA TGTGCCAGCAGTTTCTCCGGGACTCCCTACAATGAGCAGTTCTTC.

This clonotype showed up many times. The chain recombines TRBV20-1 with TRBJ2-1; the match to TRBD2 covers 8 bases. The CDR3 has 15 amino acids. V lost 3 bases, J lost 4 bases, and 8 bases stayed unmatched. Germline V gene lookup returns CDR1 DFQATT and CDR2 SNEGSKA (reference sequence). The CDR3 nucleotides read TGCAGTGCTAGGGATAGCGGGGTCCCATACAATGAGCAGTTCTTC. Its protein product is CSARDSGVPYNEQFF.

V is TRBV6-1 and J is TRBJ2-1; D gene ambiguous. The CDR3 is 12 amino acids. Germline assignment: CDR1 MNHNS and CDR2 SASEGT. Deletions cut 3 bases from V and 11 bases from J, with 11 bases between. CDR3 sequence reads: CASSDNAIKQFF. CDR3 DNA: TGTGCCAGCAGTGATAACGCCATCAAGCAGTTCTTC.

This clonotype turned up a few times. The chain has TRBV2 and TRBJ2-1; D ambiguous. Trimming pared 7 bases from V and 9 bases from J, leaving 10 bases between. Germline V gives CDR1 SNHLY, CDR2 FYNNEI. CDR3 length: 11 amino acids. The CDR3 sequence is CASTESGEQFF. CDR3 bases: TGTGCCAGCACCGAAAGTGGTGAGCAGTTCTTC.

In this sample, this clonotype turned up a few times. The CDR3 region is CASSDSGNEKLFF. DNA of the CDR3: TGTGCCAGCAGCGACAGTGGAAATGAAAAACTGTTTTTT. The V and J genes are TRBV7-9 and TRBJ1-4, with a weak D call TRBD1 (5 bases). Germline V gene sequence: CDR1 SEHNR, CDR2 FQNEAQ (reference sequence). The CDR3 consists of 13 residues. V was cut by 5 bases and J by 5 bases, with 9 bases left in between.

This clonotype showed up just a few times. The chain joins TRBV5-6 to TRBJ2-7, with a possible D match to TRBD1 (5 bases). CDR1 and CDR2 from the germline V gene are SGHDT and YYEEEE. V lost 2 bases and J 3 bases, leaving 12 bases between the germline ends. The CDR3 is 14 amino acids. This CDR3 is CASSFGQGNYEQYF. CDR3 bases: TGTGCCAGCAGCTTCGGGCAGGGCAACTACGAGCAGTACTTC.

This clonotype was found a few times. The chain employs TRBV10-2 and TRBJ2-1; no definite D call. The germline CDR1 and CDR2 sequences are WSHSY and SAAADI. This CDR3 region has 13 residues. The V end was cut by 3 bases, the J end by 5 bases, with 8 bases between. CDR3 sequence: CASSEGLDNEQFF. For the CDR3, the DNA is TGCGCCAGCAGTGAAGGGCTAGACAATGAGCAGTTCTTC.

In its sample, this clonotype was seen a few times. The genes are TRBV7-3 and TRBJ2-3, with D tentatively TRBD2 (5 bases). V shed 1 base and J shed 4 bases, with 12 bases lying between them. The CDR3 runs 15 residues. Germline CDR1 and CDR2: SGHTA and FQGTGA. The CDR3 DNA reads as TGTGCCAGCAGCTTAAGGGGTAGCGAGCCAGATACGCAGTATTTT. Translated, it gives CASSLRGSEPDTQYF.

This clonotype was counted a few times. The gene calls are TRBV7-9 and TRBJ2-3; D gene uncertain. The ends were cut back, 3 bases at V and 2 bases at J, with 12 bases in the middle. This CDR3 is built from 15 residues. Germline CDR1 SEHNR, CDR2 FQNEAQ (reference sequence). This CDR3 reads CASSFDGVNTDTQYF. The CDR3 DNA is TGTGCCAGCAGCTTCGATGGGGTTAACACAGATACGCAGTATTTT.

V gene TRBV5-4 combines with J gene TRBJ2-6; possibly TRBD1 for D (5 bases). This CDR3 contains 14 residues. Germline assignment: CDR1 SGHNT and CDR2 YYREEE (reference sequence). V lost 1 base to trimming and J lost 4 bases, with 6 bases between them. The CDR3 spells CASSLWGGANVLTF. Here the CDR3 DNA reads TGTGCCAGCAGCTTGTGGGGCGGGGCCAACGTCCTGACTTTC.

The V and J genes are TRBV28 and TRBJ2-3; D is perhaps TRBD2 (6 bases). The length of the CDR3 is 15 residues. Trimming took 5 bases from V and 4 from J, leaving 16 bases between them. Germline V gene data show CDR1 as MDHEN and CDR2 as SYDVKM. CDR3 sequence reads: CASSLYRRLADTQYF. The CDR3 DNA is TGTGCCAGCAGTCTATACCGAAGACTAGCAGATACGCAGTATTTT.

The chain couples TRBV4-3 to TRBJ2-7, with D possibly being TRBD2 (6 bases). This CDR3 comprises 15 residues. V lost 1 base, J lost 0 bases, and 10 bases lay in between. From germline, CDR1 is LGHNA and CDR2 YSLEER. This chain's CDR3 is CASSQAWGDSYEQYF. The CDR3 DNA reads TGCGCCAGCAGCCAAGCTTGGGGGGACTCCTACGAGCAGTACTTC.

In nucleotides, the CDR3 is TGTGCCAGCAGTACCGGGCCTTATGGCTACACCTTC. Translating it yields CASSTGPYGYTF. The rearrangement links TRBV2 to TRBJ1-2; D unclear. Trimming left V 5 bases short and J 5 bases short, with 9 bases between. CDR3 size: 12 residues. Germline CDR1 is SNHLY and CDR2 is FYNNEI.

This clonotype occurred a few times. The chain employs TRBV10-3 and TRBJ1-1, with D possibly TRBD1 on 6 matching bases. CDR1 and CDR2 from the germline V gene are ENHRY and SYGVKD. Trimming cost V 6 bases and J 1 base, with 9 bases left between them. This CDR3 spans 13 amino acids. The CDR3 nucleotides read TGTGCCATCAGCGGACAGTCGAACACTGAAGCTTTCTTT. This gives the protein CAISGQSNTEAFF.